This TCR beta chain comes out of a study of control samples from healthy donors and cancer patients. Data came from immunoSEQ multiplex PCR; TCRdb stores just in-frame clones and leaves some out. There are 150,000 to 180,000 clones in the sample; approximately 94% occur only once, and 5% to 6.5% lies in the top ten. The sample comprised blood. The receptor comes from a man in his forties or fifties in good health.

CDR3 coding DNA: TGTGCCAGCAGCTTACCCTCGGGGGAAACCGGGGAGCTGTTTTTT. Protein sequence: CASSLPSGETGELFF. V is TRBV11-2 and J is TRBJ2-2, with D possibly matching TRBD2 (6 bases). Germline V lookup: CDR1 SGHAT, CDR2 FQNNGV. The CDR3 sequence is 15 residues long. The V and J ends lost 2 bases and 5 bases respectively, with 12 bases between them.